This entry features one T cell receptor beta chain sequence. As yet, its antigen is unknown. Germline and junction disagree at one end, which may indicate a read error. The germline CDR1 and CDR2 sequences are KGHSH and LQKENI. This CDR3 spans 13 amino acids. This sample was taken from a study of Ad26.COV2.S vaccination and SARS-CoV-2 variants. Looking at the study overall: The study gave Ad26.COV2.S intramuscularly, once or twice 56 days apart. Study-wide results and caveats: Total T cell responses were possibly underestimated by TCR breadth and depth analyses.

Treatment of the sample: 15 to 20 received Ad26.COV2.S at low or high dose, single or two shots; about 5 received placebo; per-sample allocation not given. Samples were taken on day 63 after the first vaccine or placebo injection. Generated by immunoSEQ multiplex PCR, the TCRdb table keeps only in-frame clones and is missing some. Of hundreds of thousands of clones listed, roughly 90% are singletons. Sequencing used peripheral blood, obtained in a trial of Ad26.COV2.S vaccine versus placebo. The chain uses TRBV18 and TRBJ2-7; 9 nucleotides line up with TRBD1. The TCR originated in a person aged 18-60 years who received the Ad26.COV2.S COVID-19 vaccine or a placebo. CDR3 sequence: CASSTGGSNEQYF. The CDR3 DNA reads as TGTGCCAGCTCCACAGGGGGCTCCAACGAGCAGTACTTC.